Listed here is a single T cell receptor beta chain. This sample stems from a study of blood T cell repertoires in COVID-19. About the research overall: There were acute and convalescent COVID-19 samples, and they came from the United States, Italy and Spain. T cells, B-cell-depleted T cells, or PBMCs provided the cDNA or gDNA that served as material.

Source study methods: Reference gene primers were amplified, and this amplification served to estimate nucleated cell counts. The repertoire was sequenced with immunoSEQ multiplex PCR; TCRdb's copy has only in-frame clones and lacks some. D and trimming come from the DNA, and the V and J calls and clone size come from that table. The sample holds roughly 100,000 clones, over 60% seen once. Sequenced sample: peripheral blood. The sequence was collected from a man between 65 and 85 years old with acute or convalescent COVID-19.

The CDR3 DNA reads as TGTGCCAGCAGTGAATCAAATCTAATTGAAAAACTGTTTTTT. The encoded protein is CASSESNLIEKLFF. The gene calls are TRBV25-1 and TRBJ1-4; D is unclear. The V end was cut by 1 base, the J end by 7 bases, with 10 bases between. The CDR3 has 14 residues. CDR1 and CDR2 (germline): MGHDK, SYGVNS.